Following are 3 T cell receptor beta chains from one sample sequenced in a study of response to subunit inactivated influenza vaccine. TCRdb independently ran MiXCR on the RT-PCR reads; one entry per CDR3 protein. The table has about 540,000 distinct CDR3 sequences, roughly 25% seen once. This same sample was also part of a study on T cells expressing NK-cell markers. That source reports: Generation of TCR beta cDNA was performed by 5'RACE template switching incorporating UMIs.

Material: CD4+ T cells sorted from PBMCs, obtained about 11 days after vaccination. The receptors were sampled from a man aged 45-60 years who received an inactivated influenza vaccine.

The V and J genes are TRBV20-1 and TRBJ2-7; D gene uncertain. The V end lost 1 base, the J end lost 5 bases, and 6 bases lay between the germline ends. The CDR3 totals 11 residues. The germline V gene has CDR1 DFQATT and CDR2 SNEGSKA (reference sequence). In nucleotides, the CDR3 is TGCAGTGCTAGAGTCATCAACGAGCAGTACTTC. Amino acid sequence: CSARVINEQYF.

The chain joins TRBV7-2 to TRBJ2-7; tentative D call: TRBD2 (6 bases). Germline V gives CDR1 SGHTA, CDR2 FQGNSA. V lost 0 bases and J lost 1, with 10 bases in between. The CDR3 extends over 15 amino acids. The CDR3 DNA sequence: TGTGCCAGCAGCTTAGCGGTGGGGGGATCCTACGAGCAGTACTTC. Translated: CASSLAVGGSYEQYF.

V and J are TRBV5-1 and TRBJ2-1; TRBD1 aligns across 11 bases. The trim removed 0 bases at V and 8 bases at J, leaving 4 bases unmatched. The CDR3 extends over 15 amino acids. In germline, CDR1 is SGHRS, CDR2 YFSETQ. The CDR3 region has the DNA TGCGCCAGCAGCTTGGTTGGACAGGGGGCCGATGAGCAGTTCTTC. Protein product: CASSLVGQGADEQFF.